This T cell receptor beta chain was sequenced during a study of blood T cell repertoires in COVID-19. The data were produced by immunoSEQ multiplex PCR, yet TCRdb's version contains in-frame clones alone and is incomplete. This table holds 300,000 to 450,000 clones, 81% found once. This CDR3 is 17 amino acids long. The germline gives CDR1 MDHEN, CDR2 SYDVKM. With 5 bases removed from V and 3 bases from J, the gap between germline ends came to 19 bases. The V gene is TRBV28, the J gene TRBJ1-4; D possibly corresponds to TRBD1 (6 bases). This TCR was sampled from a human donor with acute or convalescent COVID-19. The donor label of this sample is uncertain. The source material was peripheral blood. This chain's CDR3 is CASSPAGHRGSNEKLFF. CDR3 bases: TGTGCCAGCAGTCCAGCGGGACATAGGGGTTCTAATGAAAAACTGTTTTTT.